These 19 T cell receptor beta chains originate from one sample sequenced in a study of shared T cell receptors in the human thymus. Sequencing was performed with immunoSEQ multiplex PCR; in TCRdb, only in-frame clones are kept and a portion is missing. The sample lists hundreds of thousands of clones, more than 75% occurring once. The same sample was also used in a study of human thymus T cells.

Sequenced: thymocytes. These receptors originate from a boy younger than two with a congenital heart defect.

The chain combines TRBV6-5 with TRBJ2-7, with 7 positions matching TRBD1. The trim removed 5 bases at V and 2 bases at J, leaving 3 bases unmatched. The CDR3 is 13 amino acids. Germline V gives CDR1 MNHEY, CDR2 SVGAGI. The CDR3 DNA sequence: TGTGCCAGCAGTGCCGACAGGGCCTACGAGCAGTACTTC. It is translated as CASSADRAYEQYF.

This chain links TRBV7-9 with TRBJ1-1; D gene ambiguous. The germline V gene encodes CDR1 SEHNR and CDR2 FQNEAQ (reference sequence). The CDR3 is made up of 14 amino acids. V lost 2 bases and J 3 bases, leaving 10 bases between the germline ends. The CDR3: CASSLPGMDTEAFF. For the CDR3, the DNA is TGTGCCAGCAGCTTACCGGGGATGGACACTGAAGCTTTCTTT.

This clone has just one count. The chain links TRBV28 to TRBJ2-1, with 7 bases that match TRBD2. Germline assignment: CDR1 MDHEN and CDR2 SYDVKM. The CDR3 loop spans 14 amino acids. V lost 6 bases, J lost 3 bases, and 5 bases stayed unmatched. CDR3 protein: CASSKSGDYNEQFF. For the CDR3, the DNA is TGTGCCAGCAGCAAAAGCGGGGACTACAATGAGCAGTTCTTC.

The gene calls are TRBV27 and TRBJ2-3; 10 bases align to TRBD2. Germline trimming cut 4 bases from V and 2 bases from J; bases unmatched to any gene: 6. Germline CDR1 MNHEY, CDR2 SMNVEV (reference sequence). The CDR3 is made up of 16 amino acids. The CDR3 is CASSSSGRGLTDTQYF. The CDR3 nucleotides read TGTGCCAGCAGTTCGAGCGGGAGGGGACTCACAGATACGCAGTATTTT.

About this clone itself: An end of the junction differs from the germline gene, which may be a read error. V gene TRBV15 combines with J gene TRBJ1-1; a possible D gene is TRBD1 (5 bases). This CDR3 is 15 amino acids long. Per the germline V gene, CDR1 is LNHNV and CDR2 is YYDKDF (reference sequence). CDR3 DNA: TGTGCCACCAGGAGAGATAGGGGCAGGTACACTGAAGCTTTCTTT. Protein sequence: CATRRDRGRYTEAFF.

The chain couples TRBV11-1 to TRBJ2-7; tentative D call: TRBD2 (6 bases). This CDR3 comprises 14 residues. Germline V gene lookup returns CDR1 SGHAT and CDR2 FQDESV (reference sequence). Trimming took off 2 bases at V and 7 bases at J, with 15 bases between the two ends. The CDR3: CASSLTSPPGEQYF. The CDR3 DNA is TGTGCCAGCAGCTTAACTAGCCCCCCCGGGGAGCAGTACTTC.

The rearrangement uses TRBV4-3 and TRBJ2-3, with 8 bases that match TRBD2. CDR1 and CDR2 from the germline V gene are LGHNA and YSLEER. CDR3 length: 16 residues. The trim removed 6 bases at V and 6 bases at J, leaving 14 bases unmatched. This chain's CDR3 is CASRGRGAGVADTQYF. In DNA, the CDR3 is TGCGCCAGCAGGGGGCGGGGAGCGGGAGTAGCGGATACGCAGTATTTT.

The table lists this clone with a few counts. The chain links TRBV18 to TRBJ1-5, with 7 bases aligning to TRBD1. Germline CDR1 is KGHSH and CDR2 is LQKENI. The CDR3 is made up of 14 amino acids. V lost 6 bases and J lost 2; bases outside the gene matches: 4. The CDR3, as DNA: TGTGCCAGCTCTCACGACAGGGGCAATCAGCCCCAGCATTTT. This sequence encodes CASSHDRGNQPQHF.

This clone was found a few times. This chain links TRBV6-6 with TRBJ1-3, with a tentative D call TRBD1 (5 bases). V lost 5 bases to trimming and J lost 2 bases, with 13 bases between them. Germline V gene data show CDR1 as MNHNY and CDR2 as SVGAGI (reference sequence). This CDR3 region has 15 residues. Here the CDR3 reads CASSLPGGTGNTIYF. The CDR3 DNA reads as TGTGCCAGCAGTCTTCCGGGGGGGACTGGAAACACCATATATTTT.

The CDR3 reads CASSPRTSGSTNEQFF. The CDR3 bases are TGTGCCAGCAGCCCTAGGACTAGCGGGAGTACCAATGAGCAGTTCTTC. V is TRBV11-3 and J is TRBJ2-1, with 13 nucleotides matching TRBD2. Germline CDR1 and CDR2: SGHNT and YENEEA. This CDR3 has 16 residues. Trimming cost V 5 bases and J 6 bases; bases outside gene matches: 7. The full variable domain, completed using reference TRBV11-3 and TRBJ2-1, is EAGVVQSPRYKIIEKKQPVAFWCNPISGHNTLYWYLQNLGQGPELLIRYENEEAVDDSQLPKDRFSAERLKGVDSTLKIQPAELGDSAVYLCASSPRTSGSTNEQFFGPGTRLTVL.

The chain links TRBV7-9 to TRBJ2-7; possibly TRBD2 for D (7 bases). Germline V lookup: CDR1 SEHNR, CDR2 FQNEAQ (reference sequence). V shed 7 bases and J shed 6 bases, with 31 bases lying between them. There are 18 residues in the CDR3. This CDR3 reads CASTSGTHHVLTSSEQYF. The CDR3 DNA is TGTGCCAGCACCTCAGGGACACATCATGTCCTGACTAGCAGCGAGCAGTACTTC.

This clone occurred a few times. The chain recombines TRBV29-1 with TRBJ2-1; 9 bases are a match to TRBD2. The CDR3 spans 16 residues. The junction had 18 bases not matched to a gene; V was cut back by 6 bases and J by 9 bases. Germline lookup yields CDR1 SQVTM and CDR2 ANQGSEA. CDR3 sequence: CSVAGGRELQRVEQFF. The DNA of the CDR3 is TGCAGCGTGGCGGGAGGGCGGGAACTTCAACGGGTTGAGCAGTTCTTC.

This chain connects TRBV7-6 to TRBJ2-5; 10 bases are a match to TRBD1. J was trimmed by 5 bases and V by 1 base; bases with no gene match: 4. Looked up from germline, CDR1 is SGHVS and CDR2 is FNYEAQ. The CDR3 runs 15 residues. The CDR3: CASSLGDRGWETQYF. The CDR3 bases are TGTGCCAGCAGCTTAGGGGACAGGGGATGGGAGACCCAGTACTTC. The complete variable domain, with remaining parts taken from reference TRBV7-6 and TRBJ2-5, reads GAGVSQSPRYKVTKRGQDVALRCDPISGHVSLYWYRQALGQGPEFLTYFNYEAQQDKSGLPNDRFSAERPEGSISTLTIQRTEQRDSAMYRCASSLGDRGWETQYFGPGTRLLVL.

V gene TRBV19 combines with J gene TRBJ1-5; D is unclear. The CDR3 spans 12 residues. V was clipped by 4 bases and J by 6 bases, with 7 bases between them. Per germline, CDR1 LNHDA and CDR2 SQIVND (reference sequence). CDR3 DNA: TGTGCCAGTAGTAATACGGGTCAGCCCCAGCATTTT. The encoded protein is CASSNTGQPQHF. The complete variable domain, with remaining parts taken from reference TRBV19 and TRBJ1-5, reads DGGITQSPKYLFRKEGQNVTLSCEQNLNHDAMYWYRQDPGQGLRLIYYSQIVNDFQKGDIAEGYSVSREKKESFPLTVTSAQKNPTAFYLCASSNTGQPQHFGDGTRLSIL.

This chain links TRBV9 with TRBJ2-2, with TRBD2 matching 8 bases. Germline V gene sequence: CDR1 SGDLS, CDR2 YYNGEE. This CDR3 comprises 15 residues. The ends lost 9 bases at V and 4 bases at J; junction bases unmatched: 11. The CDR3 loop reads CATREGTRSTGELFF. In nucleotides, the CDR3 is TGTGCCACTAGGGAGGGGACTAGAAGCACCGGGGAGCTGTTTTTT.

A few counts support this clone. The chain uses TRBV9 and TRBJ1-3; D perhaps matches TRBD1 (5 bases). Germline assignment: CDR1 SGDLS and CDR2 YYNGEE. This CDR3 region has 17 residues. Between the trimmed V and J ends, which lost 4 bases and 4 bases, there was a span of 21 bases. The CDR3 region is CASSSHDSPLGGNTIYF. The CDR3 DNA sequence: TGTGCCAGCAGCTCCCATGACAGCCCGTTAGGAGGAAACACCATATATTTT.

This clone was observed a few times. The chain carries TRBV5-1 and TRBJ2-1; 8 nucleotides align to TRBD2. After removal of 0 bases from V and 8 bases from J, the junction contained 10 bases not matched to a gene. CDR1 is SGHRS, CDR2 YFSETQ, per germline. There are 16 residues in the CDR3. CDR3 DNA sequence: TGCGCCAGCAGCTTGGCAGGGTCGGGAGGGACGCATGAGCAGTTCTTC. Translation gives CASSLAGSGGTHEQFF.

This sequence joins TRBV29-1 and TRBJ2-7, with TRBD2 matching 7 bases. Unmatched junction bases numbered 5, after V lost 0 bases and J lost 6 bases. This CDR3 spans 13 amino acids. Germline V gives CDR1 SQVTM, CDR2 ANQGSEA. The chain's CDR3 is CSVEDLREGEQYF. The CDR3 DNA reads TGCAGCGTTGAAGACCTCAGGGAGGGCGAGCAGTACTTC.

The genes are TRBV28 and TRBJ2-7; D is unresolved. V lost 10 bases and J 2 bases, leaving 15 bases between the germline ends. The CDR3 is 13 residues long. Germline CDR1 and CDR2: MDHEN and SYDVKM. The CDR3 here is CAIQSDGPYEQYF. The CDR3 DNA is TGTGCCATCCAGAGCGACGGCCCCTACGAGCAGTACTTC.